This TCR beta chain derives from a study of T cells after yellow fever vaccination. Study results and limitations: Clones that expanded after primary vaccination mostly reappeared after the booster (roughly 95% CD4, about 91% CD8).

The ends were cut back, 7 bases at V and 2 bases at J, with 21 bases in the middle. Germline V gene lookup returns CDR1 WSHSY and CDR2 SAAADI. The CDR3 totals 16 residues. TCRdb ran MiXCR on the 5' RACE reads and lists one entry per CDR3 protein. The sample shows under 550,000 distinct CDR3 sequences, 20% to 25% of them seen only once. Points on this clonotype: The antigen is unknown.

J is TRBJ2-7 and V is TRBV10-2; D perhaps matches TRBD2 (6 bases). The receptor was isolated from a man younger than 35 who received the YFV17D yellow fever vaccine. Material: PBMCs, obtained roughly 20 days after the first yellow fever vaccination. The CDR3 spells CASTTTPLGEAYEQYF. The CDR3 DNA follows: TGCGCCAGCACTACGACCCCTTTAGGGGAGGCCTACGAGCAGTACTTC.